One sample yielded the 18 T cell receptor beta chains listed below, sequenced in a study of regulatory T cells in long-lasting Graves disease. Indicated time point: persistent/refractory GD, antithyroid drugs over 5 years with positive TRAb. Preparation of the TCR library used RNA extracted from PBMCs. Construction of TCR beta libraries relied on iRepertoire HTBI primers and on Arm-PCR targeting CDR3 regions. Using its own MiXCR run on the multiplex PCR reads, TCRdb lists one record per CDR3 protein. The table shows about 460,000 distinct CDR3 sequences, with roughly 23% occurring only once. The sequenced sample was peripheral blood mononuclear cells (PBMCs), obtained when the disease was refractory, from a patient treated with antithyroid drugs. The origin of the receptors is a female donor with Graves disease.

On this clonotype itself: A read error may explain this, as a much larger clone is one base away. The CDR3 region is CASSLGPSGSSQETQYF. CDR3 bases: TGTGCCAGCAGCTTAGGGCCTAGCGGGTCTAGCCAAGAGACCCAGTACTTC. The J gene is TRBJ2-5, the V gene TRBV7-2, with TRBD2 identical over 8 bases. Per the germline V gene, CDR1 is SGHTA and CDR2 is FQGNSA. The J segment lost 1 base and the V segment lost 1 base, leaving 8 bases of the junction unmatched. The CDR3 runs 17 residues.

This clonotype was seen many times. The V gene is TRBV7-2, the J gene TRBJ2-1, with 7 bases identical to TRBD1. This CDR3 spans 15 amino acids. V gave up 1 base and J gave up 3 bases; unmatched junction bases: 3. Looked up from germline, CDR1 is SGHTA and CDR2 is FQGNSA. CDR3 bases: TGTGCCAGCAGCTTAGAGGGGACAGTCTACAATGAGCAGTTCTTC. It specifies CASSLEGTVYNEQFF.

The rearrangement links TRBV3-1 to TRBJ2-5; D perhaps matches TRBD2 (6 bases). CDR1 is LGHDT and CDR2 is YNNKEL in the germline V gene (reference sequence). Trimming removed 10 bases at V and 8 bases at J, with 11 bases between. This CDR3 comprises 10 residues. The chain's CDR3 is CATGRDTQYF. The DNA for the CDR3 is TGTGCCACCGGGCGGGACACCCAGTACTTC.

The gene calls are TRBV9 and TRBJ1-5; a weak D match, TRBD1 (5 bases). CDR1 and CDR2 from the germline V gene are SGDLS and YYNGEE. Trimming cost V 3 bases and J 7 bases, with 11 bases left between them. CDR3 length: 13 residues. CDR3 sequence: CASSETQGQPQHF. CDR3 DNA sequence: TGTGCCAGCAGCGAAACGCAGGGCCAGCCCCAGCATTTT. Supplemented by reference TRBV9 and TRBJ1-5, the full variable domain reads DSGVTQTPKHLITATGQRVTLRCSPRSGDLSVYWYQQSLDQGLQFLIQYYNGEERAKGNILERFSAQQFPDLHSELNLSSLELGDSALYFCASSETQGQPQHFGDGTRLSIL.

The V call is TRBV7-2, the J call TRBJ2-7; the match to TRBD1 covers 7 bases. This CDR3 spans 15 amino acids. Per germline, CDR1 SGHTA and CDR2 FQGNSA. The V segment lost 3 bases and the J segment 2 bases; nucleotides outside the gene matches: 7. CDR3 in DNA: TGTGCCAGCAGCTTGATAGACCAGGGGGCCTACGAGCAGTACTTC. It yields the protein CASSLIDQGAYEQYF.

This clonotype came up a few times. This chain links TRBV28 with TRBJ2-7, with D perhaps matching TRBD1 (5 bases). CDR1 is MDHEN, CDR2 SYDVKM, per germline. V dropped 4 bases and J dropped 0 bases, with 13 bases sitting between them. This CDR3 is 15 amino acids long. CDR3 protein: CASSSRVSSSYEQYF. The CDR3 region has the DNA TGTGCCAGCAGTTCCAGGGTTTCGAGCTCCTACGAGCAGTACTTC.

This clonotype was counted ten times or more. The V and J genes are TRBV2 and TRBJ2-7; TRBD2 aligns across 7 bases. The CDR3 has 14 residues. The V and J ends lost 6 bases and 0 bases, in that order; junction bases with no gene match: 5. Per the germline V gene, CDR1 is SNHLY and CDR2 is FYNNEI. This CDR3 reads CASRGTGGSYEQYF. CDR3 bases: TGTGCCAGCAGGGGGACGGGGGGCTCCTACGAGCAGTACTTC. The full variable domain, rest sourced from reference TRBV2 and TRBJ2-7, is EPEVTQTPSHQVTQMGQEVILRCVPISNHLYFYWYRQILGQKVEFLVSFYNNEISEKSEIFDDQFSVERPDGSNFTLKIRSTKLEDSAMYFCASRGTGGSYEQYFGPGTRLTVT.

This clonotype was observed many times. The gene calls are TRBV2 and TRBJ2-7; 12 nucleotides match TRBD1. The ends lost 6 bases at V and 7 bases at J; junction bases unmatched: 4. The germline gives CDR1 SNHLY, CDR2 FYNNEI. This CDR3 comprises 13 residues. The CDR3 region is CASSRDRGPEQYF. The CDR3 coding sequence is TGTGCCAGCAGCCGGGACAGGGGGCCTGAGCAGTACTTC.

There are many counts of this clonotype. The V call is TRBV12-3 or TRBV12-4, the J call TRBJ1-5; D remains ambiguous. CDR3 length: 16 residues. V shed 2 bases and J shed 0 bases, with 11 bases lying between them. The CDR3 sequence is CASSLQGSYSNQPQHF. The DNA for the CDR3 is TGTGCCAGCAGTTTACAAGGCAGCTATAGCAATCAGCCCCAGCATTTT.

The chain has TRBV6-1 and TRBJ1-5; the match to TRBD1 covers 8 bases. This CDR3 is built from 16 residues. The ends lost 7 bases at V and 6 bases at J; junction bases unmatched: 14. The V gene's germline CDR1 is MNHNS and CDR2 SASEGT. CDR3 DNA: TGTGCCAGCACCCAGGGGGCCGGAGACTTCGGTCAGCCCCAGCATTTT. Its translation: CASTQGAGDFGQPQHF.

This clonotype has a handful of counts. This chain uses TRBV5-1 with TRBJ2-6; 9 bases fit TRBD1. This CDR3 region has 17 residues. Germline CDR1 is SGHRS and CDR2 is YFSETQ. V lost 2 bases, J lost 2 bases, and 5 bases stayed unmatched. CDR3 in amino acids: CASSFAGTGTGANVLTF. CDR3 coding DNA: TGCGCCAGCAGCTTTGCAGGGACAGGGACTGGGGCCAACGTCCTGACTTTC.

The CDR3 DNA reads as TGTGCCAGCAGCTGGGGCAGGGCCTCCCCCTACGAGCAGTACTTC. Protein sequence: CASSWGRASPYEQYF. J is TRBJ2-7 and V is TRBV11-2, with TRBD1 as a possible D gene (5 bases). Trimming took 4 bases from V and 2 from J, leaving 15 bases between them. CDR1 is SGHAT, CDR2 FQNNGV, per germline. The CDR3 contains 15 residues.

This clonotype came up many times. The rearrangement joins TRBV6-1 to TRBJ1-1; D remains ambiguous. Germline V gene sequence: CDR1 MNHNS, CDR2 SASEGT. The CDR3 length is 14 residues. V lost 1 base, J lost 10 bases, and 16 bases lay in between. The CDR3 loop reads CASSEVGFAAVAFF. As DNA, the CDR3 is TGTGCCAGCAGTGAAGTTGGCTTCGCCGCGGTAGCTTTCTTT.

The genes are TRBV2 and TRBJ2-1; 11 bases are shared with TRBD2. J lost 7 bases, V lost 3 bases, and 11 bases had no gene match. CDR1 and CDR2 (germline): SNHLY, FYNNEI. The CDR3 is 17 residues long. In DNA, the CDR3 is TGTGCCAGCAGTGATAGGGGGGGGACTAGCGGCCCTAATGAGCAGTTCTTC. Its protein product is CASSDRGGTSGPNEQFF.

This clonotype has more than one count but fewer than ten. The rearrangement links TRBV12-3 or TRBV12-4 to TRBJ2-3; D is perhaps TRBD2 (6 bases). Trimming took 5 bases from V and 4 from J, leaving 10 bases between them. The CDR3 spans 13 residues. The CDR3 is CASSPGLPDTQYF. The CDR3 region has the DNA TGTGCCAGCAGTCCGGGACTTCCAGATACGCAGTATTTT.

The chain is built from TRBV5-1 and TRBJ2-2, with 7 bases identical to TRBD2. Germline CDR1 is SGHRS and CDR2 is YFSETQ. This CDR3 has 16 amino acids. J lost 3 bases, V lost 4 bases, and 9 bases had no gene match. CDR3 loop: CASSVTGTTYTGELFF. The CDR3, as DNA: TGCGCCAGCAGCGTGACCGGGACTACGTACACCGGGGAGCTGTTTTTT.

The table lists this clonotype with a few counts. The chain couples TRBV20-1 to TRBJ2-7, with 7 bases lining up with TRBD1. The germline V gene encodes CDR1 DFQATT and CDR2 SNEGSKA (reference sequence). With V trimmed by 6 bases and J by 3 bases, 8 bases remained unmatched. This CDR3 region has 13 residues. The CDR3 sequence is CSARTGIDYEQYF. The CDR3 DNA reads TGCAGTGCGAGGACAGGAATAGACTACGAGCAGTACTTC.

This clonotype has only a few counts. The chain links TRBV20-1 to TRBJ2-7, with a weak D call TRBD2 (6 bases). The germline V gene has CDR1 DFQATT and CDR2 SNEGSKA (reference sequence). The V gene lost 1 base and the J gene lost 5 bases, with 9 bases spanning the gap. CDR3 size: 12 residues. The CDR3 DNA reads TGCAGTGCTAGAGGATCGGGGGACGAGCAGTACTTC. It codes for CSARGSGDEQYF.